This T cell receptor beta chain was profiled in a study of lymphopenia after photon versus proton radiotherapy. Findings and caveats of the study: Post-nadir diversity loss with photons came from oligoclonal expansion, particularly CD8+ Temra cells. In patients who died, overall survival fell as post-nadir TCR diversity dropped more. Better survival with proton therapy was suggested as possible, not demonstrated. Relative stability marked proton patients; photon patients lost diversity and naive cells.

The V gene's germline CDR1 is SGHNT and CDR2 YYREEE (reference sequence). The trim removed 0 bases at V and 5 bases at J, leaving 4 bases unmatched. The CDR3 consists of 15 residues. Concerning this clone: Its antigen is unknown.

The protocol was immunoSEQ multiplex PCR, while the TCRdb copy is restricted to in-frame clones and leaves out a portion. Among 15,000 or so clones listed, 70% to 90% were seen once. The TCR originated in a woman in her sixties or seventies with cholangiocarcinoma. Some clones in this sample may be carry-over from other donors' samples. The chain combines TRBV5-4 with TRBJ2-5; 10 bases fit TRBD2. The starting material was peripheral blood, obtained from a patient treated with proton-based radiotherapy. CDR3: CASSLDSGRWETQYF. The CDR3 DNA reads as TGTGCCAGCAGCTTGGATAGCGGGAGGTGGGAGACCCAGTACTTC. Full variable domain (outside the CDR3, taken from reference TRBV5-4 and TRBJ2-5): ETGVTQSPTHLIKTRGQQVTLRCSSQSGHNTVSWYQQALGQGPQFIFQYYREEENGRGNFPPRFSGLQFPNYSSELNVNALELDDSALYLCASSLDSGRWETQYFGPGTRLLVL.